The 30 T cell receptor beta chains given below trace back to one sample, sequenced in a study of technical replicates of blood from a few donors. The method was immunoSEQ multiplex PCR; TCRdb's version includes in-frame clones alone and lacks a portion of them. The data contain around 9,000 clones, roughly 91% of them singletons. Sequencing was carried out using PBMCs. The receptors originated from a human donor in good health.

DNA for the CDR3: TGTGCCATCAGTGGTGGACAGGGGACCTACGAGCAGTACTTC. As protein: CAISGGQGTYEQYF. The chain employs TRBV10-3 and TRBJ2-7, with 9 bases that match TRBD1. Germline values: CDR1 ENHRY, CDR2 SYGVKD. Germline trimming cut 4 bases from V and 2 bases from J; bases unmatched to any gene: 3. The CDR3 consists of 14 residues.

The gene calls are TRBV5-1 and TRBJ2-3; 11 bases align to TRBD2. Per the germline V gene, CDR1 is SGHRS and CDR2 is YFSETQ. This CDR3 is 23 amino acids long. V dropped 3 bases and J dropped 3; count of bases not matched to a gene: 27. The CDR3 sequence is CASSSGTGRLTLAGAQRTDTQYF. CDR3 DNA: TGCGCCAGCAGCTCCGGGACAGGGCGCCTAACACTAGCGGGAGCCCAGCGGACAGATACGCAGTATTTT.

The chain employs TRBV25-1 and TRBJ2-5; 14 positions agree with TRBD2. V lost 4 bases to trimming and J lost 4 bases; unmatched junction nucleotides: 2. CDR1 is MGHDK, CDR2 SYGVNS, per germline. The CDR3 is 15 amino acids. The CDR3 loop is CASSGGLAGVETQYF. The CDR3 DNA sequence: TGTGCCAGCAGTGGGGGACTAGCGGGAGTAGAGACCCAGTACTTC. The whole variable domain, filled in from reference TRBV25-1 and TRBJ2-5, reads EADIYQTPRYLVIGTGKKITLECSQTMGHDKMYWYQQDPGMELHLIHYSYGVNSTEKGDLSSESTVSRIRTEHFPLTLESARPSHTSQYLCASSGGLAGVETQYFGPGTRLLVL.

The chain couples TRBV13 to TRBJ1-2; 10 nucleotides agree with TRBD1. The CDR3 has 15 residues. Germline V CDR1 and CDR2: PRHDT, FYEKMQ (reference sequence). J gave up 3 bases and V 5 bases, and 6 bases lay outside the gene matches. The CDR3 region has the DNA TGTGCCAGCAGCACGACAGGGGGCGCCTACTATGGCTACACCTTC. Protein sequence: CASSTTGGAYYGYTF.

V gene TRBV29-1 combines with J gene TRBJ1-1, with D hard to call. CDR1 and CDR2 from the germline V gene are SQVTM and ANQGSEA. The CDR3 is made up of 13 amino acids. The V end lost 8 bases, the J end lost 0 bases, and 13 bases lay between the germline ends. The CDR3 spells CSFALRLNTEAFF. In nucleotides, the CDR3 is TGCAGCTTCGCGCTGAGATTGAACACTGAAGCTTTCTTT.

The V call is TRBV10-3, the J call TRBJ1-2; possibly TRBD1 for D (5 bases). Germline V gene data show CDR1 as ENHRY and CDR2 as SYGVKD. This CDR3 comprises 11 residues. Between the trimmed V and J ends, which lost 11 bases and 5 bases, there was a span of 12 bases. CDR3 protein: CAHSGGYGYTF. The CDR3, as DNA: TGTGCCCACTCGGGGGGGTATGGCTACACCTTC.

The CDR3 loop reads CASSYIAPGYSIQYF. In DNA form, the CDR3 reads TGTGCCAGCAGTTACATAGCACCAGGGTATAGCATTCAGTACTTC. The chain has TRBV6-8 and TRBJ2-4; tentatively, D is TRBD1 (5 bases). The V end lost 2 bases, the J end lost 9 bases, and 17 bases lay between the germline ends. This CDR3 region has 15 residues. Germline CDR1 and CDR2: MNHGY and SAAAGT.

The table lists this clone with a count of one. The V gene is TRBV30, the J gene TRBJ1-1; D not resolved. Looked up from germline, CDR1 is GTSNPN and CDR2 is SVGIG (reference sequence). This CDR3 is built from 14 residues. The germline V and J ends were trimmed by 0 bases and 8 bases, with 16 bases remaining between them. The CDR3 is CAWSVGTHGGEAFF. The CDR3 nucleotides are TGTGCCTGGAGTGTCGGAACACATGGAGGCGAAGCTTTCTTT.

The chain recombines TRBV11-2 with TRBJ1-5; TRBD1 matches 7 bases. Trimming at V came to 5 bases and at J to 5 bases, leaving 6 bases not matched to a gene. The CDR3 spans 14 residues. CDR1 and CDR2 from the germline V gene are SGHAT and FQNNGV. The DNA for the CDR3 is TGTGCCAGCAGCCCAAGACAGGGAGATCAGCCCCAGCATTTT. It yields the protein CASSPRQGDQPQHF.

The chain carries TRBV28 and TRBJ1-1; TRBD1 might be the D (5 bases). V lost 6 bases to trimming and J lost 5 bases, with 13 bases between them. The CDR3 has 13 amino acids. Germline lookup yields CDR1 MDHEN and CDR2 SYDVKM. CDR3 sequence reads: CASRARVGTEAFF. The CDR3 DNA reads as TGTGCCAGCAGGGCCAGGGTCGGTACTGAAGCTTTCTTT.

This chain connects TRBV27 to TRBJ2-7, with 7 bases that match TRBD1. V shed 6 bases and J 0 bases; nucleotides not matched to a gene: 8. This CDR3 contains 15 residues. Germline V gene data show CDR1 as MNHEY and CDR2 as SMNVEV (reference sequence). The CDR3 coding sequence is TGTGCCAGCAGGGCCAGGTCAGGGGGCTCCTACGAGCAGTACTTC. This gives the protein CASRARSGGSYEQYF.

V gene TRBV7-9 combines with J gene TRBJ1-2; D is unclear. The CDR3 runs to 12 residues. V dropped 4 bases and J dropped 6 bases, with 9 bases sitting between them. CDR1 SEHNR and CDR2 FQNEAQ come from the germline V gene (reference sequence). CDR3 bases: TGTGCCAGCAGCTCGCCGCGGGATGGCTACACCTTC. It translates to CASSSPRDGYTF. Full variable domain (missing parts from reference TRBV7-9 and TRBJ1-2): DTGVSQNPRHKITKRGQNVTFRCDPISEHNRLYWYRQTLGQGPEFLTYFQNEAQLEKSRLLSDRFSAERPKGSFSTLEIQRTEQGDSAMYLCASSSPRDGYTFGSGTRLTVV.

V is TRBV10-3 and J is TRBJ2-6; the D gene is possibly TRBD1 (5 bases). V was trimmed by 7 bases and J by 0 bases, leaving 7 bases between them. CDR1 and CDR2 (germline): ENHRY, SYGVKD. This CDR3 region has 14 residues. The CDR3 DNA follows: TGTGCCATCATGGACAACTCTGGGGCCAACGTCCTGACTTTC. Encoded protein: CAIMDNSGANVLTF.

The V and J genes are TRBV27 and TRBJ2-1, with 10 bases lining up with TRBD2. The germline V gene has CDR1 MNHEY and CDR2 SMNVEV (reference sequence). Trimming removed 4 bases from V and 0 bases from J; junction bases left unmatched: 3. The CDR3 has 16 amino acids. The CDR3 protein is CASSWTSGSSYNEQFF. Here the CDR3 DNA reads TGTGCCAGCAGTTGGACTAGCGGAAGCTCCTACAATGAGCAGTTCTTC.

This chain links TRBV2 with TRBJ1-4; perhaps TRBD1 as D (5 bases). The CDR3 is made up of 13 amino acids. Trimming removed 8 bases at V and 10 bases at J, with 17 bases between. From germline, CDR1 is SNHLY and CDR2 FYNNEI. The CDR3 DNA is TGTGCCAGCTATACGGGCGGGGCGGGAAAACTGTTTTTT. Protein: CASYTGGAGKLFF.

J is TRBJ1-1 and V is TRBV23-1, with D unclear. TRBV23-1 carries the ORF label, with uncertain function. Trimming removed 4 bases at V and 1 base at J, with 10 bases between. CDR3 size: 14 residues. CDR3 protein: CASSLGEANTEAFF. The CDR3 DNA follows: TGCGCCAGCAGTCTCGGGGAGGCGAACACTGAAGCTTTCTTT.

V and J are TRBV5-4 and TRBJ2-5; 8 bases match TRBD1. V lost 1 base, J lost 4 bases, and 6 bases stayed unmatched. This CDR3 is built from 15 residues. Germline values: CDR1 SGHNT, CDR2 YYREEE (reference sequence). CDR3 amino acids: CASSLTGGYRETQYF. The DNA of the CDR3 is TGTGCCAGCAGCTTGACAGGGGGGTACCGAGAGACCCAGTACTTC.

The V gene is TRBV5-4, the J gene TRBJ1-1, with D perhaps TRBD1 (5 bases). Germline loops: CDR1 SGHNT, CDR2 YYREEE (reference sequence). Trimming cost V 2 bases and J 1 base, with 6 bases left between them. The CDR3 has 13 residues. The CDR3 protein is CASSLQENTEAFF. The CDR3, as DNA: TGTGCCAGCAGCTTACAGGAGAACACTGAAGCTTTCTTT. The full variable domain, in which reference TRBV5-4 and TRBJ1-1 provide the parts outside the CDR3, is ETGVTQSPTHLIKTRGQQVTLRCSSQSGHNTVSWYQQALGQGPQFIFQYYREEENGRGNFPPRFSGLQFPNYSSELNVNALELDDSALYLCASSLQENTEAFFGQGTRLTVV.

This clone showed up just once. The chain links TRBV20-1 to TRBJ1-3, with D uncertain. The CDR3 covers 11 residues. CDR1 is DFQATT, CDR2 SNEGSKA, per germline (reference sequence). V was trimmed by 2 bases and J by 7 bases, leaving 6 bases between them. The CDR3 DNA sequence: TGCAGTGCTAGATCCTTTAACACCATATATTTT. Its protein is CSARSFNTIYF.

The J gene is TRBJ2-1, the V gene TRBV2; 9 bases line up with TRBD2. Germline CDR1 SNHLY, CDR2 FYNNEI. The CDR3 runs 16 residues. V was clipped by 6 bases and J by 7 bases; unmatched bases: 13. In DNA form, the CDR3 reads TGTGCCAGCAGCCCGGGGGCGGGAGGGGCTGGTAATGAGCAGTTCTTC. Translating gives CASSPGAGGAGNEQFF. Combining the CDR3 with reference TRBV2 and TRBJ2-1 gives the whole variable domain EPEVTQTPSHQVTQMGQEVILRCVPISNHLYFYWYRQILGQKVEFLVSFYNNEISEKSEIFDDQFSVERPDGSNFTLKIRSTKLEDSAMYFCASSPGAGGAGNEQFFGPGTRLTVL.

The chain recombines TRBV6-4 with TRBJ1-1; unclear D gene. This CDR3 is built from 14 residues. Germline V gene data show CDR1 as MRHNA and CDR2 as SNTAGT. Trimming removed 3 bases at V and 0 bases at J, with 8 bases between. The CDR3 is CASSENVLNTEAFF. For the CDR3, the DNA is TGTGCCAGCAGTGAAAATGTCTTGAACACTGAAGCTTTCTTT.

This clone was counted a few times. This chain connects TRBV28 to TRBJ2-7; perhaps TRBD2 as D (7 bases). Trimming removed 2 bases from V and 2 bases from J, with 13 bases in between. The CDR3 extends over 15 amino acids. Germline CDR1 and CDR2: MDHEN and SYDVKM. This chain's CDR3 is CASSLGEGGPYEQYF. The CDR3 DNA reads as TGTGCCAGCAGTTTAGGGGAGGGGGGCCCCTACGAGCAGTACTTC.

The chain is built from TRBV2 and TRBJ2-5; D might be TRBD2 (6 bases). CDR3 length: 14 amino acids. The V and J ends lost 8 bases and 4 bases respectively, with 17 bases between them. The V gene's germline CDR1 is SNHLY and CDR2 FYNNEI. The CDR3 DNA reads TGTGCCAGCGTTGGGGGAGGCGCCGGAGAGACCCAGTACTTC. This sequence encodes CASVGGGAGETQYF.

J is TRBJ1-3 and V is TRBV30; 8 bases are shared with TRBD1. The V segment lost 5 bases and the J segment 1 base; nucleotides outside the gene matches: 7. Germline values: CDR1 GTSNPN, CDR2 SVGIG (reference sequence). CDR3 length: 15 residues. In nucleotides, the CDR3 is TGTGCCTGGCGTGGACAGGGTTATTCTGGAAACACCATATATTTT. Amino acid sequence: CAWRGQGYSGNTIYF. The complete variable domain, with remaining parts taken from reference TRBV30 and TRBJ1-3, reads SQTIHQWPATLVQPVGSPLSLECTVEGTSNPNLYWYRQAAGRGLQLLFYSVGIGQISSEVPQNLSASRPQDRQFILSSKKLLLSDSGFYLCAWRGQGYSGNTIYFGEGSWLTVV.

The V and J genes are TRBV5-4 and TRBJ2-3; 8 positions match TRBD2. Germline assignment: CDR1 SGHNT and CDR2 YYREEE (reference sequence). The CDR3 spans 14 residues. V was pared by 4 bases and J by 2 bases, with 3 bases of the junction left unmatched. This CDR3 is CASSRGGTTDTQYF. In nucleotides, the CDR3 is TGTGCCAGCAGCCGCGGGGGGACCACAGATACGCAGTATTTT.

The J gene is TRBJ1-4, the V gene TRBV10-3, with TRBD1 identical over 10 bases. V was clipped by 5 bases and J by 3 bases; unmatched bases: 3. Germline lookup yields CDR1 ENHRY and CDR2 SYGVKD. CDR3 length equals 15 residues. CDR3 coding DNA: TGTGCCATCAGTAACGGACAGGGGGCTAATGAAAAACTGTTTTTT. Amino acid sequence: CAISNGQGANEKLFF.

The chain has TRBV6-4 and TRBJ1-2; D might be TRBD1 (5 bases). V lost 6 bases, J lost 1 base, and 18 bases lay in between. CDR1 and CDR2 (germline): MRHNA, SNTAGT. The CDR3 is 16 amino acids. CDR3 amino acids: CASSAIGGILNYGYTF. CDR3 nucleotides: TGTGCCAGCAGCGCTATCGGGGGGATTCTTAACTATGGCTACACCTTC.

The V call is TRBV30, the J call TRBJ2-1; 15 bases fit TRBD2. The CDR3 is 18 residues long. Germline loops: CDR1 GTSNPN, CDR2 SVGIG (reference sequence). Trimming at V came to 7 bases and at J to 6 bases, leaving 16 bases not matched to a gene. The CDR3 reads CASDLLRTSGRAPNEQFF. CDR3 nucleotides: TGTGCCTCCGACTTACTAAGGACTAGCGGGAGGGCCCCCAATGAGCAGTTCTTC.

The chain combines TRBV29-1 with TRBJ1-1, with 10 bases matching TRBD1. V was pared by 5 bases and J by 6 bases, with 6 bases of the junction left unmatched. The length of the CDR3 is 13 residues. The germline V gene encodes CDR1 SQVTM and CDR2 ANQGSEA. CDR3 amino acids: CSVNRDRGAEAFF. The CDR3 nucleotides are TGCAGCGTTAACCGGGACAGGGGCGCTGAAGCTTTCTTT. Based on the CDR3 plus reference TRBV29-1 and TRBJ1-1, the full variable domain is SAVISQKPSRDICQRGTSLTIQCQVDSQVTMMFWYRQQPGQSLTLIATANQGSEATYESGFVIDKFPISRPNLTFSTLTVSNMSPEDSSIYLCSVNRDRGAEAFFGQGTRLTVV.

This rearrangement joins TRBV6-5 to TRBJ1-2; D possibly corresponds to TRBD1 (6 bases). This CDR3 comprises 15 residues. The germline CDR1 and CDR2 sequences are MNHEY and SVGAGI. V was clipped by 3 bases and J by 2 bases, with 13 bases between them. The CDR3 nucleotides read TGTGCCAGCAGTTATAGGGGGGGCGGAAACTATGGCTACACCTTC. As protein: CASSYRGGGNYGYTF.